The 24 T cell receptor beta chains below all came from one sample that was sequenced in a study of shared clonotypes between healthy human individuals. Using immunoSEQ multiplex PCR, the repertoire was profiled, and TCRdb retains in-frame clones only, with some absent. This table holds 2,500,000 or so clones, over 85% found once. Sequenced: naive CD4+ T cells sorted from blood. Subset: CD45RA+ positively selected. These receptors originate from a man aged 18 to 29 in good health.

The count of this clone is one. The gene calls are TRBV27 and TRBJ1-5; TRBD1 is a possible D gene (5 bases). V was clipped by 0 bases and J by 4 bases, with 10 bases between them. The CDR3 sequence is 15 residues long. CDR1 and CDR2 from the germline V gene are MNHEY and SMNVEV (reference sequence). The CDR3 DNA reads TGTGCCAGCAGTTTATCATCGGCAGGGAATCAGCCCCAGCATTTT. It encodes CASSLSSAGNQPQHF.

This chain connects TRBV10-1 to TRBJ2-5; D perhaps matches TRBD1 (5 bases). Germline CDR1 and CDR2: WNHNN and SYGVQD (reference sequence). The length of the CDR3 is 13 residues. With 7 bases removed from V and 4 bases from J, the gap between germline ends came to 13 bases. This CDR3 is CASNSRAGETQYF. CDR3 DNA sequence: TGCGCCAGCAATTCCAGGGCCGGAGAGACCCAGTACTTC.

The gene calls are TRBV6-1 and TRBJ2-3; D unresolved. V was trimmed by 5 bases and J by 4 bases, leaving 16 bases between them. The CDR3 sequence is 15 residues long. Germline CDR1 and CDR2: MNHNS and SASEGT. CDR3 amino acids: CASSKVQTYADTQYF. The CDR3 DNA reads TGTGCCAGCAGTAAAGTACAGACGTACGCAGATACGCAGTATTTT.

V is TRBV6-5 and J is TRBJ1-2; 7 bases map to TRBD1. This CDR3 is built from 16 residues. The ends lost 4 bases at V and 7 bases at J; junction bases unmatched: 15. CDR1 is MNHEY, CDR2 SVGAGI, per germline. The chain's CDR3 is CASSSAGDSVSAGYTF. CDR3 coding DNA: TGTGCCAGCAGTTCCGCAGGGGACAGTGTGTCCGCTGGCTACACCTTC.

The chain uses TRBV14 and TRBJ1-3; D may be TRBD1 (5 bases). The CDR3 totals 16 residues. V was trimmed by 4 bases and J by 3 bases, leaving 16 bases between them. Germline V gene data show CDR1 as SGHDN and CDR2 as FVKESK. CDR3 DNA sequence: TGTGCCAGCAGCCCGCCCGGGACCTACAGTGGAAACACCATATATTTT. As protein: CASSPPGTYSGNTIYF.

The genes are TRBV30 and TRBJ2-7; D is perhaps TRBD2 (6 bases). The CDR3 length is 16 residues. Germline V CDR1 and CDR2: GTSNPN, SVGIG (reference sequence). V was trimmed by 0 bases and J by 2 bases, leaving 17 bases between them. In DNA, the CDR3 is TGTGCCTGGAGTGTACCGGGACTCCTACCAACCTACGAGCAGTACTTC. Amino acid sequence: CAWSVPGLLPTYEQYF.

Comment on this clone: Other DNA sequences in the same sample also yield this CDR3. Here the CDR3 DNA reads TGCAGCGTTGCTGGGACGGGCCCTTACAATGAGCAGTTCTTC. Its translation: CSVAGTGPYNEQFF. The V and J genes are TRBV29-1 and TRBJ2-1; D could derive from TRBD1 or TRBD2 (5 bases each). Germline V gene lookup returns CDR1 SQVTM and CDR2 ANQGSEA. The CDR3 loop spans 14 amino acids. V lost 4 bases, J lost 4 bases, and 14 bases lay in between.

The chain has TRBV5-6 and TRBJ2-3, with unresolved D. The V end was cut by 0 bases, the J end by 6 bases, with 14 bases between. From germline, CDR1 is SGHDT and CDR2 YYEEEE. The CDR3 is 15 residues long. The CDR3 DNA sequence: TGTGCCAGCAGCTTGGAGTCCTTGGGTAGTGATACGCAGTATTTT. It encodes CASSLESLGSDTQYF.

The chain is built from TRBV19 and TRBJ2-5; D may be TRBD2 (5 bases). The CDR3 runs to 13 residues. V lost 5 bases and J lost 2, with 9 bases in between. The germline gives CDR1 LNHDA, CDR2 SQIVND (reference sequence). CDR3 DNA: TGTGCCAGTAGTCCCGGAGGTCAAGAGACCCAGTACTTC. It translates to CASSPGGQETQYF.

As DNA, the CDR3 is TGTGCCTGGAAGGCGGGAGGGACAGATACGCAGTATTTT. It specifies CAWKAGGTDTQYF. The V call is TRBV30, the J call TRBJ2-3, with 9 bases aligning to TRBD2. Germline V gene data show CDR1 as GTSNPN and CDR2 as SVGIG (reference sequence). The CDR3 consists of 13 residues. V was pared by 4 bases and J by 3 bases, with 2 bases of the junction left unmatched. The complete variable domain, with remaining parts taken from reference TRBV30 and TRBJ2-3, reads SQTIHQWPATLVQPVGSPLSLECTVEGTSNPNLYWYRQAAGRGLQLLFYSVGIGQISSEVPQNLSASRPQDRQFILSSKKLLLSDSGFYLCAWKAGGTDTQYFGPGTRLTVL.

The chain is built from TRBV4-1 and TRBJ2-7, with 9 bases matching TRBD2. Germline V gene sequence: CDR1 MGHRA, CDR2 YSYEKL. This CDR3 is 16 amino acids long. The ends lost 2 bases at V and 3 bases at J; junction bases unmatched: 8. The CDR3 is CASSQLMAGGSYEQYF. The CDR3 DNA sequence: TGCGCCAGCAGCCAATTAATGGCGGGAGGGAGCTACGAGCAGTACTTC.

As regards this clone: Additional DNA sequences in this sample encode the identical CDR3. The gene calls are TRBV5-1 and TRBJ2-3; possibly TRBD2 for D (6 bases). CDR3 length equals 14 residues. Germline CDR1 reads SGHRS; CDR2 reads YFSETQ. V lost 0 bases, J lost 4 bases, and 9 bases lay in between. The CDR3 spells CASSLAPGADTQYF. The CDR3, as DNA: TGCGCCAGCAGCTTGGCCCCGGGGGCAGATACGCAGTATTTT. The full variable domain, in which reference TRBV5-1 and TRBJ2-3 provide the parts outside the CDR3, is KAGVTQTPRYLIKTRGQQVTLSCSPISGHRSVSWYQQTPGQGLQFLFEYFSETQRNKGNFPGRFSGRQFSNSRSEMNVSTLELGDSALYLCASSLAPGADTQYFGPGTRLTVL.

The CDR3 protein is CASSPDRGEVTEAFF. CDR3 coding DNA: TGTGCCAGCTCACCAGATCGGGGGGAGGTCACTGAAGCTTTCTTT. The rearrangement joins TRBV18 to TRBJ1-1; D possibly corresponds to TRBD1 (5 bases). This CDR3 has 15 amino acids. The germline V gene has CDR1 KGHSH and CDR2 LQKENI. With 2 bases removed from V and 4 bases from J, the gap between germline ends came to 14 bases.

V usage is TRBV6-1 and J usage is TRBJ2-7, with unresolved D. The V and J ends lost 4 bases and 7 bases respectively, with 20 bases between them. CDR3 length equals 15 residues. Looked up from germline, CDR1 is MNHNS and CDR2 is SASEGT. The CDR3 sequence: CASSAGTGGLGEQYF. The CDR3 DNA reads as TGTGCCAGCAGTGCCGGCACGGGTGGCCTGGGAGAGCAGTACTTC.

The rearrangement uses TRBV12-5 and TRBJ1-1; TRBD1 is a possible D gene (6 bases). Trimming shortened V by 3 bases and J by 1 base, and 9 bases separated the two germline ends. The CDR3 totals 14 residues. CDR1 and CDR2 from the germline V gene are LGHNT and FRNRAP. The CDR3 here is CASGFQGRNTEAFF. In DNA form, the CDR3 reads TGTGCTAGTGGTTTCCAGGGGAGGAACACTGAAGCTTTCTTT.

As for this clone: Sequence at one end of the junction differs from germline and may be a read error. The genes are TRBV11-2 and TRBJ1-5; D uncertain. The CDR3 is made up of 10 amino acids. The germline V gene has CDR1 SGHAT and CDR2 FQNNGV. As DNA, the CDR3 is TGCTGGCATAGCAATCAGCCCCAGCATTTT. Amino acids: CWHSNQPQHF. The variable domain in full, with the rest retrieved from reference TRBV11-2 and TRBJ1-5, is EAGVAQSPRYKIIEKRQSVAFWCNPISGHATLYWYQQILGQGPKLLIQFQNNGVVDDSQLPKDRFSAERLKGVDSTLKIQPAKLEDSAVYLCWHSNQPQHFGDGTRLSIL.

V and J are TRBV28 and TRBJ2-1; 11 nucleotides agree with TRBD1. CDR1 is MDHEN, CDR2 SYDVKM, per germline. V lost 5 bases to trimming and J lost 5 bases; unmatched junction nucleotides: 5. This CDR3 has 15 residues. The CDR3 protein is CASSPGTGGNNEQFF. CDR3 bases: TGTGCCAGCAGTCCCGGGACAGGGGGGAACAATGAGCAGTTCTTC.

The chain couples TRBV7-9 to TRBJ2-1, with TRBD1 matching over 8 bases. Unmatched junction bases numbered 4, after V lost 5 bases and J lost 1 base. CDR1 is SEHNR and CDR2 is FQNEAQ in the germline V gene (reference sequence). The CDR3 runs to 15 residues. The CDR3 nucleotides read TGTGCCAGCAGCCCCCGGACAGGGTCCTACAATGAGCAGTTCTTC. It codes for CASSPRTGSYNEQFF. The full variable domain, its missing parts supplied by reference TRBV7-9 and TRBJ2-1, is DTGVSQNPRHKITKRGQNVTFRCDPISEHNRLYWYRQTLGQGPEFLTYFQNEAQLEKSRLLSDRFSAERPKGSFSTLEIQRTEQGDSAMYLCASSPRTGSYNEQFFGPGTRLTVL.

The chain employs TRBV7-9 and TRBJ2-3; 11 bases are a match to TRBD2. Unmatched junction bases numbered 5, after V lost 4 bases and J lost 5 bases. Germline CDR1 and CDR2: SEHNR and FQNEAQ (reference sequence). This CDR3 contains 15 residues. The CDR3 protein is CASSYTSGSGDTQYF. In nucleotides, the CDR3 is TGTGCCAGCAGCTATACTAGCGGGAGTGGAGATACGCAGTATTTT. Drawing the rest from reference TRBV7-9 and TRBJ2-3, the complete variable domain is DTGVSQNPRHKITKRGQNVTFRCDPISEHNRLYWYRQTLGQGPEFLTYFQNEAQLEKSRLLSDRFSAERPKGSFSTLEIQRTEQGDSAMYLCASSYTSGSGDTQYFGPGTRLTVL.

The chain joins TRBV30 to TRBJ1-1; 12 bases agree with TRBD1. Germline V gene lookup returns CDR1 GTSNPN and CDR2 SVGIG (reference sequence). This CDR3 has 14 residues. The V and J ends lost 1 base and 5 bases, in that order; junction bases with no gene match: 2. The CDR3 spells CAWSGDRGLTEAFF. CDR3 bases: TGTGCCTGGAGTGGGGACAGGGGGCTTACTGAAGCTTTCTTT.

This clone appeared once. The chain employs TRBV5-4 and TRBJ2-7, with TRBD2 matching 7 bases. The CDR3 spans 13 residues. Germline CDR1 reads SGHNT; CDR2 reads YYREEE (reference sequence). Trimming at V came to 3 bases and at J to 7 bases, leaving 7 bases not matched to a gene. CDR3 in amino acids: CASSWFREGEQYF. The CDR3 coding sequence is TGTGCCAGCAGCTGGTTCAGGGAGGGAGAGCAGTACTTC.

This clone has just a few counts. This sequence joins TRBV7-2 and TRBJ2-7, with TRBD2 as a possible D gene (5 bases). The V end was cut by 4 bases, the J end by 4 bases, with 14 bases between. The CDR3 is 14 residues long. Germline-derived CDR1 and CDR2 are SGHTA and FQGNSA. CDR3 in DNA: TGTGCCAGCAGCTCAGACGCGGGCGGTTACGAGCAGTACTTC. This gives the protein CASSSDAGGYEQYF.

This sequence joins TRBV6-5 and TRBJ1-5; D remains ambiguous. Germline CDR1 and CDR2: MNHEY and SVGAGI. This CDR3 spans 13 amino acids. V dropped 6 bases and J dropped 4 bases, with 10 bases sitting between them. The CDR3 region is CASSRRWNQPQHF. CDR3 bases: TGTGCCAGCAGCCGACGTTGGAATCAGCCCCAGCATTTT.

This clone was seen a handful of times. The chain recombines TRBV30 with TRBJ1-2; 9 bases map to TRBD1. V trimming: 7 bases; J trimming: 6 bases; junction bases outside the gene matches: 6. The germline CDR1 and CDR2 sequences are GTSNPN and SVGIG (reference sequence). The CDR3 has 12 amino acids. In nucleotides, the CDR3 is TGTGCCTTACAGGGGGCCCAGCATGGCTACACCTTC. This translates into CALQGAQHGYTF. The full variable domain, its missing parts supplied by reference TRBV30 and TRBJ1-2, is SQTIHQWPATLVQPVGSPLSLECTVEGTSNPNLYWYRQAAGRGLQLLFYSVGIGQISSEVPQNLSASRPQDRQFILSSKKLLLSDSGFYLCALQGAQHGYTFGSGTRLTVV.